The next 10 T cell receptor beta chains were all read from a single sample in a study of blood T cell repertoires in COVID-19. Clones were sequenced by immunoSEQ multiplex PCR, and TCRdb holds only the in-frame ones, with some missing. The repertoire holds some 160,000 clones, with almost 85% as singletons. The sequenced sample consisted of peripheral blood. The receptors were sampled from a woman at least 80 years old with COVID-19, enrolled during active disease.

The chain combines TRBV28 with TRBJ1-1; perhaps TRBD1 as D (5 bases). Trimming took off 3 bases at V and 1 base at J, with 9 bases between the two ends. The CDR3 consists of 14 residues. Germline loops: CDR1 MDHEN, CDR2 SYDVKM. In DNA form, the CDR3 reads TGTGCCAGCAGTTTCAGGGCTGGGAACACTGAAGCTTTCTTT. This translates into CASSFRAGNTEAFF.

Remarks on this clone: The junction differs from germline at one of its ends, possibly a read error. The rearrangement joins TRBV7-2 to TRBJ2-1; 8 positions match TRBD1. The CDR3 is 12 residues long. The germline gives CDR1 SGHTA, CDR2 FQGNSA. CDR3 sequence (DNA): TGTGCCAGCAGCTTAGTTAGGACAGGGTATATCTTC. It encodes CASSLVRTGYIF.

The CDR3 spells CASSLGDRGYADTQYF. CDR3 in DNA: TGTGCCAGCAGTCTCGGGGACAGGGGATACGCAGATACGCAGTATTTT. This chain connects TRBV28 to TRBJ2-3; 10 bases line up with TRBD1. Germline CDR1 is MDHEN and CDR2 is SYDVKM. The CDR3 has 16 residues. Trimming cost V 5 bases and J 4 bases; bases outside gene matches: 9.

The CDR3 sequence is CASSDRGGDSPLHF. Here the CDR3 DNA reads TGTGCCAGCAGTGACAGGGGAGGGGATTCACCCCTCCACTTT. The chain links TRBV2 to TRBJ1-6; tentative D call: TRBD1 (6 bases). This CDR3 contains 14 residues. V dropped 3 bases and J dropped 8 bases, with 11 bases sitting between them. Germline lookup yields CDR1 SNHLY and CDR2 FYNNEI. The full variable domain, rest sourced from reference TRBV2 and TRBJ1-6, is EPEVTQTPSHQVTQMGQEVILRCVPISNHLYFYWYRQILGQKVEFLVSFYNNEISEKSEIFDDQFSVERPDGSNFTLKIRSTKLEDSAMYFCASSDRGGDSPLHFGNGTRLTVT.

This clone has only one observation. V and J are TRBV4-2 and TRBJ1-2; TRBD1 matches 7 bases. The CDR3 consists of 16 residues. Germline CDR1 is LGHNA and CDR2 is YNFKEQ. Losses at the gene ends were 0 bases for V and 3 bases for J; bases not matched to a gene: 7. The CDR3 region has the DNA TGTGCCAGCAGCCAAGATGTGGCACAGGGGCACTATGGCTACACCTTC. As protein: CASSQDVAQGHYGYTF.

This clone was counted between two and nine times. The chain couples TRBV4-1 to TRBJ2-2, with 10 bases identical to TRBD2. With 3 bases clipped from V and 1 base from J, the junction kept 14 bases outside the gene matches. CDR1 and CDR2 from the germline V gene are MGHRA and YSYEKL. The CDR3 spans 20 residues. This chain's CDR3 is CASSHPPGLANSWNTGELFF. The CDR3 coding sequence is TGCGCCAGCAGCCATCCCCCGGGACTAGCGAACTCCTGGAACACCGGGGAGCTGTTTTTT.

This clone was recorded once. The rearrangement uses TRBV6-1 and TRBJ1-4; D might be TRBD1 (5 bases). From germline, CDR1 is MNHNS and CDR2 SASEGT. This CDR3 contains 16 residues. Trimming took off 1 base at V and 2 bases at J, with 11 bases between the two ends. CDR3 sequence (DNA): TGTGCCAGCAGTGAAGATGGAGGGGCCACTAATGAAAAACTGTTTTTT. It translates to CASSEDGGATNEKLFF.

The V call is TRBV3-1 (or the pseudogene TRBV3-2), the J call TRBJ2-7; the match to TRBD2 covers 9 bases. Trimming cost V 4 bases and J 0 bases; bases outside gene matches: 7. The CDR3 contains 16 residues. In germline, CDR1 is LGHDT, CDR2 YNNKEL (reference sequence). DNA for the CDR3: TGTGCCAGCAGCCCTGTAGCGGGAGTAGGCTCCTACGAGCAGTACTTC. It translates to CASSPVAGVGSYEQYF.

The chain employs TRBV4-2 and TRBJ2-7; TRBD2 matches at 9 bases. V lost 0 bases, J lost 7 bases, and 10 bases stayed unmatched. Germline CDR1 reads LGHNA; CDR2 reads YNFKEQ. This CDR3 is built from 16 residues. In DNA, the CDR3 is TGTGCCAGCAGCCAAGAGGCGGTAGCGGGAGTATGGGAGCAGTACTTC. Translating it yields CASSQEAVAGVWEQYF.

The chain is built from TRBV11-2 and TRBJ2-7; 7 positions agree with TRBD2. Per germline, CDR1 SGHAT and CDR2 FQNNGV. V shed 5 bases and J 7 bases; nucleotides not matched to a gene: 11. CDR3 length equals 14 residues. The CDR3 region has the DNA TGTGCCAGCAGCCCAGTGGGCGGGAGAGGTGAGCAGTACTTC. Translating gives CASSPVGGRGEQYF.